A single sample is the source of the 30 T cell receptor beta chains below, sequenced in a study of blood T cell repertoires in COVID-19. Data came from immunoSEQ multiplex PCR; TCRdb stores just in-frame clones and leaves some out. The sample lists 280,000 or so clones; around nine tenths were seen once. Sequenced input: peripheral blood. Receptors originate from an older woman with acute or convalescent COVID-19.

The rearrangement uses TRBV7-9 and TRBJ2-7; D unclear. V lost 5 bases and J lost 4, with 15 bases in between. CDR1 and CDR2 (germline): SEHNR, FQNEAQ (reference sequence). There are 14 residues in the CDR3. The CDR3: CASSPQLFGYEQYF. In DNA, the CDR3 is TGTGCCAGCAGCCCACAGCTTTTTGGGTACGAGCAGTACTTC.

The chain uses TRBV9 and TRBJ1-6, with TRBD1 as a possible D gene (5 bases). V lost 0 bases and J 10 bases, leaving 11 bases between the germline ends. This CDR3 has 14 residues. Germline-derived CDR1 and CDR2 are SGDLS and YYNGEE. The DNA for the CDR3 is TGTGCCAGCAGCGTAGTGGACATTAACTCACCCCTCCACTTT. This translates into CASSVVDINSPLHF.

The V and J genes are TRBV5-4 and TRBJ1-1; the D gene is possibly TRBD1 (5 bases). Trimming shortened V by 5 bases and J by 4 bases, and 15 bases separated the two germline ends. The CDR3 sequence is 14 residues long. Germline CDR1 reads SGHNT; CDR2 reads YYREEE (reference sequence). CDR3 protein: CASRSGRVPTEAFF. The CDR3 DNA is TGTGCCAGCAGGAGTGGCAGGGTGCCCACTGAAGCTTTCTTT.

The chain carries TRBV10-2 and TRBJ2-7; weak D call: TRBD1 (5 bases). Trimming stripped 8 bases from V and 4 bases from J, with 12 bases between. The germline gives CDR1 WSHSY, CDR2 SAAADI. This CDR3 is 12 amino acids long. The CDR3 bases are TGCGCCAGCGAAAAGGGGCAATACGAGCAGTACTTC. It yields the protein CASEKGQYEQYF.

In the case of this clone: Other DNA sequences in the sample encode the same CDR3. The chain carries TRBV11-2 and TRBJ1-5; TRBD1 matches 10 bases. The CDR3 totals 15 residues. J gave up 3 bases and V 5 bases, and 4 bases lay outside the gene matches. The germline gives CDR1 SGHAT, CDR2 FQNNGV. For the CDR3, the DNA is TGTGCCAGCAGCGCCGGGACAGGGGTCAATCAGCCCCAGCATTTT. This gives the protein CASSAGTGVNQPQHF.

J is TRBJ2-7 and V is TRBV6-2 or TRBV6-3; no clear D. CDR3 length equals 12 residues. V shed 6 bases and J shed 2 bases, with 8 bases lying between them. Germline lookup yields CDR1 MNHEY and CDR2 SVGEGT. The CDR3 loop reads CASSSSTYEQYF. The CDR3 DNA reads as TGTGCCAGCAGCTCCAGTACCTACGAGCAGTACTTC.

The chain links TRBV4-2 to TRBJ1-2; D might be TRBD1 (6 bases). The CDR3 consists of 16 residues. V was clipped by 4 bases and J by 4 bases, with 19 bases between them. The germline gives CDR1 LGHNA, CDR2 YNFKEQ. This CDR3 reads CASSRASPGGTYGYTF. Written as DNA, the CDR3 is TGTGCCAGCAGCCGCGCTAGCCCGGGGGGCACCTATGGCTACACCTTC.

V and J are TRBV2 and TRBJ2-7; 14 nucleotides line up with TRBD2. V dropped 4 bases and J dropped 4; count of bases not matched to a gene: 9. Germline CDR1 and CDR2: SNHLY and FYNNEI. The CDR3 is 17 residues long. CDR3 sequence reads: CASSGGLAGAGGYEQYF. For the CDR3, the DNA is TGTGCCAGCAGTGGGGGACTAGCGGGAGCTGGGGGGTACGAGCAGTACTTC. The full variable domain, completed using reference TRBV2 and TRBJ2-7, is EPEVTQTPSHQVTQMGQEVILRCVPISNHLYFYWYRQILGQKVEFLVSFYNNEISEKSEIFDDQFSVERPDGSNFTLKIRSTKLEDSAMYFCASSGGLAGAGGYEQYFGPGTRLTVT.

The chain employs TRBV28 and TRBJ1-2; TRBD1 matches 10 bases. CDR1 MDHEN and CDR2 SYDVKM come from the germline V gene. The CDR3 totals 14 residues. V gave up 7 bases and J gave up 2 bases; unmatched junction bases: 4. The DNA of the CDR3 is TGTGCCAGCACCGAGACAGGGGGCAACTATGGCTACACCTTC. It yields the protein CASTETGGNYGYTF.

The chain carries TRBV19 and TRBJ1-5; no definite D call. The germline V gene has CDR1 LNHDA and CDR2 SQIVND (reference sequence). The CDR3 is 15 residues long. The V and J ends lost 6 bases and 1 base respectively, with 13 bases between them. The CDR3 sequence: CASSPGSESNQPQHF. CDR3 nucleotide sequence: TGTGCCAGTAGCCCCGGGAGCGAGAGCAATCAGCCCCAGCATTTT.

The chain joins TRBV5-4 to TRBJ2-3; 12 nucleotides agree with TRBD2. The junction had 6 bases not matched to a gene; V was cut back by 4 bases and J by 0 bases. There are 17 residues in the CDR3. Per the germline V gene, CDR1 is SGHNT and CDR2 is YYREEE (reference sequence). The CDR3 is CASSRPLAGGSTDTQYF. For the CDR3, the DNA is TGTGCCAGCAGCCGCCCACTAGCGGGGGGCAGCACAGATACGCAGTATTTT.

The table lists this clone with a count of one. The chain joins TRBV27 to TRBJ2-7; 8 positions agree with TRBD1. CDR1 is MNHEY, CDR2 SMNVEV, per germline (reference sequence). V dropped 5 bases and J dropped 2; count of bases not matched to a gene: 2. The CDR3 contains 13 residues. The CDR3 here is CASSGRGPYEQYF. The CDR3 DNA reads as TGTGCCAGCAGTGGCAGGGGGCCCTACGAGCAGTACTTC.

The V gene is TRBV29-1, the J gene TRBJ1-1, with unresolved D. The CDR3 length is 12 residues. V was clipped by 4 bases and J by 8 bases, with 14 bases between them. Germline loops: CDR1 SQVTM, CDR2 ANQGSEA. The CDR3 loop is CSVAHYRGEAFF. In nucleotides, the CDR3 is TGCAGCGTTGCGCACTACCGCGGGGAAGCTTTCTTT.

V and J are TRBV6-2 or TRBV6-3 and TRBJ1-1; 9 bases line up with TRBD1. CDR3 length: 16 amino acids. The V and J ends lost 3 bases and 2 bases, in that order; junction bases with no gene match: 7. The germline V gene has CDR1 MNHEY and CDR2 SVGEGT. This CDR3 reads CASSYMTGGLNTEAFF. For the CDR3, the DNA is TGTGCCAGCAGTTATATGACAGGGGGACTAAACACTGAAGCTTTCTTT.

The DNA for the CDR3 is TGTGCCAGCAGCTTCGGGACAGGGATCCTGAACACTGAAGCTTTCTTT. It yields the protein CASSFGTGILNTEAFF. This sequence joins TRBV7-2 and TRBJ1-1, with 9 bases fitting TRBD1. The length of the CDR3 is 16 residues. CDR1 SGHTA and CDR2 FQGNSA come from the germline V gene. The J segment lost 0 bases and the V segment lost 3 bases, leaving 5 bases of the junction unmatched.

V usage is TRBV30 and J usage is TRBJ2-5, with D perhaps matching TRBD1 (5 bases). The CDR3 is 13 residues long. Germline CDR1 and CDR2: GTSNPN and SVGIG (reference sequence). V lost 1 base to trimming and J lost 6 bases, with 12 bases between them. The CDR3 bases are TGTGCCTGGAGTGAGGGGCTTGGCCAGACCCAGTACTTC. Its protein is CAWSEGLGQTQYF.

The chain couples TRBV5-4 to TRBJ2-7; unclear D gene. CDR1 is SGHNT, CDR2 YYREEE, per germline (reference sequence). V was clipped by 7 bases and J by 6 bases, with 11 bases between them. CDR3 length: 11 amino acids. CDR3 loop: CASGISSEQYF. CDR3 coding DNA: TGTGCCAGCGGCATCTCTTCCGAGCAGTACTTC.

The chain employs TRBV20-1 and TRBJ2-1; 10 bases map to TRBD2. Germline V gene lookup returns CDR1 DFQATT and CDR2 SNEGSKA (reference sequence). This CDR3 has 17 residues. J gave up 0 bases and V 3 bases, and 8 bases lay outside the gene matches. The CDR3 reads CSASTSGRALSYNEQFF. CDR3 DNA: TGCAGTGCTAGTACCAGCGGGAGGGCCCTCTCCTACAATGAGCAGTTCTTC.

This chain links TRBV15 with TRBJ2-1, with 8 bases fitting TRBD1. Unmatched junction bases numbered 10, after V lost 0 bases and J lost 6 bases. Germline V lookup: CDR1 LNHNV, CDR2 YYDKDF (reference sequence). The CDR3 contains 17 residues. In DNA, the CDR3 is TGTGCCACCAGCAGAGATCCGCGGCAGGGGGCAGGCAATGAGCAGTTCTTC. Residues: CATSRDPRQGAGNEQFF.

The chain employs TRBV7-3 and TRBJ2-1; D perhaps matches TRBD1 (6 bases). This CDR3 spans 13 amino acids. V lost 4 bases, J lost 7 bases, and 11 bases lay in between. Germline CDR1 is SGHTA and CDR2 is FQGTGA. The CDR3 sequence is CASSSQGGNEQFF. The CDR3 nucleotides read TGTGCCAGCAGCTCCCAAGGGGGTAATGAGCAGTTCTTC.

The chain employs TRBV5-1 and TRBJ2-3, with 8 bases identical to TRBD2. The trim removed 6 bases at V and 5 bases at J, leaving 8 bases unmatched. The CDR3 is made up of 14 amino acids. Germline V gene data show CDR1 as SGHRS and CDR2 as YFSETQ. CDR3 protein: CASTKAAGVDTQYF. DNA of the CDR3: TGCGCCAGCACCAAGGCAGCGGGGGTAGATACGCAGTATTTT. Combining the CDR3 with reference TRBV5-1 and TRBJ2-3 gives the whole variable domain KAGVTQTPRYLIKTRGQQVTLSCSPISGHRSVSWYQQTPGQGLQFLFEYFSETQRNKGNFPGRFSGRQFSNSRSEMNVSTLELGDSALYLCASTKAAGVDTQYFGPGTRLTVL.

CDR3: CASSLSRGQTGNTIYF. In nucleotides, the CDR3 is TGTGCCAGCAGCTTGTCAAGGGGACAGACTGGAAACACCATATATTTT. The chain employs TRBV7-9 and TRBJ1-3; 7 bases are a match to TRBD1. Germline V gene sequence: CDR1 SEHNR, CDR2 FQNEAQ (reference sequence). This CDR3 has 16 residues. V was pared by 3 bases and J by 2 bases, with 7 bases of the junction left unmatched.

The J gene is TRBJ1-2, the V gene TRBV11-2; 10 nucleotides line up with TRBD1. The junction had 8 bases not matched to a gene; V was cut back by 0 bases and J by 10 bases. The CDR3 spans 15 residues. The V gene's germline CDR1 is SGHAT and CDR2 FQNNGV. The CDR3 spells CASSLDQTGGANYTF. CDR3 coding DNA: TGTGCCAGCAGCTTAGATCAGACAGGGGGCGCTAACTACACCTTC.

The rearrangement links TRBV30 to TRBJ2-1; maybe TRBD1 (6 bases). Trimming took 5 bases from V and 6 from J, leaving 14 bases between them. The CDR3 length is 13 residues. The germline V gene encodes CDR1 GTSNPN and CDR2 SVGIG (reference sequence). This CDR3 is CAWVVTGSNEQFF. CDR3 DNA sequence: TGTGCCTGGGTTGTTACAGGGTCCAATGAGCAGTTCTTC.

The chain joins TRBV5-1 to TRBJ2-7, with 14 bases matching TRBD2. The germline CDR1 and CDR2 sequences are SGHRS and YFSETQ. Trimming removed 3 bases from V and 4 bases from J; junction bases left unmatched: 6. The CDR3 is 16 residues long. This CDR3 reads CASSSGLAGAGYEQYF. The CDR3 nucleotides read TGCGCCAGCAGCTCGGGACTAGCGGGGGCCGGTTACGAGCAGTACTTC.

The gene calls are TRBV6-1 and TRBJ2-7; 9 bases agree with TRBD2. The CDR3 runs 18 residues. V dropped 4 bases and J dropped 0; count of bases not matched to a gene: 13. The germline V gene encodes CDR1 MNHNS and CDR2 SASEGT. The CDR3 bases are TGTGCCAGCAGTGTCCTAGCGGGACTTATTGACAGCTCCTACGAGCAGTACTTC. Its protein product is CASSVLAGLIDSSYEQYF.

The rearrangement joins TRBV5-1 to TRBJ1-2, with 8 bases fitting TRBD1. Per germline, CDR1 SGHRS and CDR2 YFSETQ. CDR3 length: 14 residues. Germline trimming cut 0 bases from V and 8 bases from J; bases unmatched to any gene: 6. CDR3 sequence: CASSLGQGARGYTF. CDR3 DNA sequence: TGCGCCAGCAGCTTGGGTCAGGGGGCGAGAGGCTACACCTTC.

The CDR3 region has the DNA TGTGCCAGCAGTGAATCTTATTCACCCCTCCACTTT. This sequence encodes CASSESYSPLHF. The V and J genes are TRBV25-1 and TRBJ1-6; D is unclear. CDR1 is MGHDK and CDR2 is SYGVNS in the germline V gene. CDR3 size: 12 residues. Trimming removed 1 base from V and 8 bases from J, with 3 bases in between. Full variable domain (rest looked up from reference TRBV25-1 and TRBJ1-6): EADIYQTPRYLVIGTGKKITLECSQTMGHDKMYWYQQDPGMELHLIHYSYGVNSTEKGDLSSESTVSRIRTEHFPLTLESARPSHTSQYLCASSESYSPLHFGNGTRLTVT.

This chain uses TRBV29-1 with TRBJ2-1; 7 bases agree with TRBD2. Germline V gene data show CDR1 as SQVTM and CDR2 as ANQGSEA. V shed 6 bases, J shed 9 bases, and the junction held 5 bases outside the gene matches. CDR3 length: 11 residues. CDR3 loop: CSVPGTTEQFF. The CDR3 DNA reads as TGCAGCGTGCCTGGGACTACTGAGCAGTTCTTC.

The chain recombines TRBV3-1 (or the pseudogene TRBV3-2) with TRBJ1-3; TRBD1 is a possible D gene (5 bases). Germline V CDR1 and CDR2: LGHDT, YNNKEL (reference sequence). This CDR3 comprises 16 residues. V lost 4 bases and J lost 3, with 16 bases in between. The CDR3 is CASSPNRQLGGNTIYF. The CDR3 nucleotides are TGTGCCAGCAGCCCTAACCGACAGTTGGGTGGAAACACCATATATTTT.